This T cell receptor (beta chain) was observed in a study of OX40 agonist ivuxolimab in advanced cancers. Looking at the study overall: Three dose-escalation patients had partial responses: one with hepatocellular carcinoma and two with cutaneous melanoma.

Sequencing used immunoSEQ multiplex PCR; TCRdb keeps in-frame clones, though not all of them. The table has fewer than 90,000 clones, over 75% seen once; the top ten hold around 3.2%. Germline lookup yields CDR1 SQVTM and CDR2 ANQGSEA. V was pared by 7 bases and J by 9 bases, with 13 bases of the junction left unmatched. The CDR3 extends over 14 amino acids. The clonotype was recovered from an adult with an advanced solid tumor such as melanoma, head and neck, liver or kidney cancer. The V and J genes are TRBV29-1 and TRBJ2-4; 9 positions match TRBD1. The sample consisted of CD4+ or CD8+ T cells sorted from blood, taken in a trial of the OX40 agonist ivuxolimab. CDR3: CSAVQGAIARIQYF. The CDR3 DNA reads TGCAGCGCCGTACAGGGGGCCATTGCACGCATTCAGTACTTC.